This T cell receptor (beta chain) was recorded in a study of identical twins (dated by TCRdb to the mid-2010s). Regarding the research as a whole: The study deep-sequenced TCR alpha and beta repertoires from monozygotic twins, unrelated adults of various ages and cord blood to test whether fetal clonotypes persist. To rule out contamination, the twin experiments were replicated at different times with different library preparation protocols.

Overall results and qualifications from the work: The excess sharing between twins in beta out-of-frame sequences was weaker because fewer shared sequences reduced the signal-to-noise ratio. Out-of-frame TCR alpha sequences shared between twins showed an excess of low generation-probability sequences compared with coincidental sharing between unrelated individuals. Abundant cord blood beta clonotypes carried fewer insertions; young adult naive repertoires showed a weaker similar trend, while memory repertoires showed none. Conclusions relied on cross-sectional statistical analysis, since the same donors could not be followed over many years. In monozygotic twins, recombination models systematically underestimated out-of-frame TCR alpha sharing, but the models matched the sharing seen between unrelated individuals. Zero-insertion analyses could be partly confounded by invariant T cells such as MAIT and iNKT, although diverse VJ usage argued against such confounding for most clonotypes.

A note on this clonotype: This receptor's antigen is unknown. Base qualities are missing; no much larger clone stands one base away.

Every donor was a healthy Caucasian. The twin cohort comprised three pairs of female monozygotic twins, all aged about 18 to 30 years. Miltenyi CD45RO+ enrichment and human naive T-cell isolation kits were used to isolate memory (CD45RO+) and naive T cells from PBMC. Reading from cysteine to phenylalanine, the CDR3 counts 13 amino acids. Of all the DNA, just the CDR3 is kept, 39 bases in frame from base 1. CDR1 and CDR2, per the germline V gene, are SGHRS and YFSETQ. V is cut by 2 bases and J by 8 bases, and the space between the germline ends is 11 bases. The method was 5' RACE. TCRdb lists the instrument as Illumina HiSeq 2000. A universal primer binding site was introduced by template switching, and a unique molecular identifier was present in the final cDNA, enabling accurate counting of TCR cDNA molecules. First-strand cDNA for TCR alpha and beta chains was synthesized from specific primers in the conserved constant-segment region. To control for contamination, every cDNA library carried two barcodes: a SMART-Mk sample barcode plus Illumina barcodes. TruSeq adapter sequences and Illumina sample barcodes were added in two successive PCR steps. TCR alpha and beta cDNA libraries were sequenced on the Illumina HiSeq platform with custom primers. The published analysis was carried out like this. MiGEC processed the raw reads to extract unique molecular identifiers, while MiXCR was used to determine the CDR3 positions. Recombination models were inferred per individual with the repgenHMM and IGoR tools using an EM algorithm. Shared clonotype analysis was performed with the tcR package in R, normalizing sharing by the product of cloneset sizes. To study raw recombination without the effects of thymic and clonal selection, out-of-frame nonproductive sequences were analyzed. In TCRdb, the public reads were trimmed at Q25 with fastp and aligned with MiXCR, with productive beta chains retained. Here each entry gathers all rows of one CDR3 protein and keeps the most common genes and DNA. It is TCRdb's table, rather than the study itself, that gives the V and J calls and clone size. In all, the sample holds some 250,000 distinct CDR3 sequences, and roughly an eighth of those were seen once. Of the sample, about 4% is held by the ten largest clones.

Another study also made use of these data, one on yellow fever vaccine responses in identical twins. Drawing on the second study: According to the authors, in identical twins the way T cells responded to vaccination appeared partly convergent and partly personalized. The study precisely tracked vaccine-responding T cell clones in identical twins.

The chain is assembled from TRBV5-1 and TRBJ2-1; TRBD1 is a possible D gene, resting on 6 matching bases. This receptor was taken from a young woman in good health. The specimen was memory (CD45RO+) T cells sorted from blood. The cell subset or site label, read with the paper, signifies: CD45RO+ enriched T cells. For the CDR3, the sequence is CASSLGGFDEQFF. In nucleotide form, the sequence is TGCGCCAGCAGCTTAGGGGGTTTCGATGAGCAGTTCTTC.